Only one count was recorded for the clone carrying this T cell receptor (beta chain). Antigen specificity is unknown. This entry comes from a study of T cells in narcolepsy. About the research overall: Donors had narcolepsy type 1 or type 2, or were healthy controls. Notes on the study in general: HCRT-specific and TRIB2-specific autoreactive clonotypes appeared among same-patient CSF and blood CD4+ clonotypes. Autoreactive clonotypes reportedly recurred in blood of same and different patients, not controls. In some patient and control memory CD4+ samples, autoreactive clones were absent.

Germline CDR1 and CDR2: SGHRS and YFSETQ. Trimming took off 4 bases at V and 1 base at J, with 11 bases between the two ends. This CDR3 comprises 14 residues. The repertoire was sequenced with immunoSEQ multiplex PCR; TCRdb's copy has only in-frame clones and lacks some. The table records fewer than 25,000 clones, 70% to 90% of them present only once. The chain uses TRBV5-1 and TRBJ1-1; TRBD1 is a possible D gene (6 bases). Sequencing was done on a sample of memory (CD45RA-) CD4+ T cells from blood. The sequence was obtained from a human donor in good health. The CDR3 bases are TGCGCCAGCAGCCCGACAGGCAAGAACACTGAAGCTTTCTTT. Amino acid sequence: CASSPTGKNTEAFF.